This is a list of T cell receptor beta chains from one sample in a study of blood T cell repertoires in COVID-19. The assay was immunoSEQ multiplex PCR, and TCRdb's table has in-frame clones only and misses some. This sample has some 70,000 clones, with 80% to 90% found just once. Sequencing was done on a sample of peripheral blood. All receptors come from a man aged 55-75 years with acute or convalescent COVID-19. The CDR3 runs from the conserved cysteine through the conserved F or W. The D gene is left open where the match is weak. Expanded clones are given a class, and other clones once, few, many or no size at all.

abundance	v_gene	j_gene	d_gene	CDR3aa	CDR3nt
.	TRBV3-1/TRBV3-2	TRBJ2-7	TRBD2	CASRSSGEGAEQYF	TGTGCCAGCAGAAGTAGCGGGGAGGGCGCCGAGCAGTACTTC
.	TRBV19	TRBJ1-4	TRBD1	CASSIVQGMGEKLFF	TGTGCCAGTAGTATAGTACAGGGGATGGGTGAAAAACTGTTTTTT
.	TRBV5-6	TRBJ2-5	TRBD2	CASSPRLAGGRTETQYF	TGTGCCAGCAGTCCCAGACTAGCGGGGGGGCGAACAGAGACCCAGTACTTC
.	TRBV5-1	TRBJ1-2	.	CASSLAGHLNYGYTF	TGCGCCAGCAGCTTGGCTGGGCACCTTAACTATGGCTACACCTTC
.	TRBV24-1	TRBJ2-5	.	CATSAAGSSETQYF	TGTGCCACCAGTGCCGCCGGGTCCTCGGAGACCCAGTACTTC
.	TRBV14	TRBJ2-3	.	CASSQKPGLDLRTQYF	TGTGCCAGCAGCCAAAAGCCGGGACTGGACTTAAGAACGCAGTATTTT
.	TRBV11-1	TRBJ1-2	.	CVSSLLGSNYGYTF	TGTGTCAGCAGCTTACTGGGCAGTAACTATGGCTACACCTTC
.	TRBV5-1	TRBJ2-7	TRBD1	CASSLSPGGYEQYF	TGCGCCAGCAGCTTGTCTCCAGGGGGCTACGAGCAGTACTTC
once	TRBV29-1	TRBJ2-7	TRBD2	CSVGLAGEGEQYF	TGCAGCGTTGGGCTAGCGGGTGAGGGGGAGCAGTACTTC
.	TRBV11-3	TRBJ2-5	TRBD1	CASSDRTGNPETQYF	TGTGCCAGCAGCGACAGGACAGGGAATCCCGAGACCCAGTACTTC
few	TRBV19	TRBJ1-6	.	CASSIRLYNSPLHF	TGTGCCAGTAGTATAAGACTTTATAATTCACCCCTCCACTTT
once	TRBV5-1	TRBJ1-5	TRBD1	CASSLGTGVYQPQHF	TGCGCCAGCAGCTTAGGGACAGGGGTCTATCAGCCCCAGCATTTT
once	TRBV11-3	TRBJ1-5	.	CASSLDRGADSNQPQHF	TGTGCCAGCAGCTTAGATCGGGGGGCGGATAGCAATCAGCCCCAGCATTTT
.	TRBV5-1	TRBJ2-3	.	CASSLGTIFTDTQYF	TGCGCCAGCAGCTTGGGCACAATCTTCACAGATACGCAGTATTTT
.	TRBV18	TRBJ2-3	.	CASSPNREHITSTDTQYF	TGTGCCAGCTCACCCAACAGGGAACACATCACTAGCACAGATACGCAGTATTTT
.	TRBV11-2	TRBJ2-5	.	CASTPLGLASETQYF	TGTGCCAGCACCCCCCTAGGACTCGCGTCGGAGACCCAGTACTTC
.	TRBV6-5	TRBJ1-6	.	CASIGDTDNSPLHF	TGTGCCAGCATAGGGGACACAGATAATTCACCCCTCCACTTT
.	TRBV7-8	TRBJ2-1	TRBD2	CASSFLLSGRAYNEQFF	TGTGCCAGCAGCTTTCTCCTGAGCGGGAGGGCATACAATGAGCAGTTCTTC
.	TRBV28	TRBJ2-1	TRBD2	CASSSGLAGVNEQFF	TGTGCCAGCAGTTCGGGACTAGCGGGGGTTAATGAGCAGTTCTTC
once	TRBV27	TRBJ1-2	.	CASRKDSTQNYGYTF	TGTGCCAGCAGGAAGGACAGCACTCAGAACTATGGCTACACCTTC
.	TRBV5-1	TRBJ2-1	TRBD2	CASGLGGGSYEQFF	TGCGCCAGCGGCCTCGGGGGAGGGTCGTATGAGCAGTTCTTC
.	TRBV19	TRBJ1-5	TRBD1	CASKSRDRDQPQHF	TGTGCCAGTAAGTCCCGGGACAGGGATCAGCCCCAGCATTTT
.	TRBV9	TRBJ2-1	.	CASSVSPRGPYNEQFF	TGTGCCAGCAGCGTGAGTCCGCGGGGGCCCTACAATGAGCAGTTCTTC
.	TRBV19	TRBJ1-2	TRBD1	CASSIGGGGGYGYTF	TGTGCCAGTAGTATCGGAGGGGGCGGCGGCTATGGCTACACCTTC
.	TRBV24-1	TRBJ1-2	TRBD1	CATSDSGTGYGYTF	TGTGCCACCAGTGATTCCGGGACAGGCTATGGCTACACCTTC
.	TRBV11-3	TRBJ2-5	TRBD2	CASSRTGLATETQYF	TGTGCCAGCAGCCGGACGGGACTAGCTACGGAGACCCAGTACTTC
once	TRBV21-1	TRBJ2-7	.	CASSNSCHRVIYEQYF	TGTGCCAGCAGCAATAGCTGTCACAGGGTTATCTACGAGCAGTACTTC
.	TRBV30	TRBJ2-3	TRBD2	CAWSFPRSGLYTDTQYF	TGTGCCTGGAGTTTCCCTCGTAGCGGGCTATACACAGATACGCAGTATTTT
.	TRBV5-1	TRBJ2-1	.	CASSSLRENEQFF	TGCGCCAGCAGCTCCCTCCGGGAGAATGAGCAGTTCTTC
.	TRBV4-2	TRBJ1-5	.	CASSQEGGGTRQPQHF	TGTGCCAGCAGCCAAGAGGGTGGGGGGACTCGTCAGCCCCAGCATTTT
.	TRBV29-1	TRBJ1-1	.	CSVDQGRSTEAFF	TGCAGCGTTGATCAGGGAAGGAGCACTGAAGCTTTCTTT
.	TRBV7-9	TRBJ2-3	.	CASSLTTPLDTQYF	TGTGCCAGCAGCTTGACTACCCCCTTGGATACGCAGTATTTT
.	TRBV29-1	TRBJ1-3	.	CSVTDTLALGNTIYF	TGCAGCGTCACCGACACTCTAGCGTTAGGAAACACCATATATTTT
.	TRBV5-1	TRBJ1-1	.	CASSLSLMGSGGTEAFF	TGCGCCAGCAGCTTGTCGCTCATGGGAAGTGGAGGCACTGAAGCTTTCTTT
once	TRBV7-3	TRBJ1-2	.	CASRPGGSAYGYTF	TGTGCCAGCAGACCCGGCGGGTCTGCCTATGGCTACACCTTC
.	TRBV19	TRBJ2-5	TRBD2	CASSLGTSPETQYF	TGTGCCAGTAGTCTTGGGACTAGCCCAGAGACCCAGTACTTC
.	TRBV11-2	TRBJ1-6	.	CASSLDGKYNSPLHF	TGTGCCAGCAGCTTAGATGGCAAGTATAATTCACCCCTCCACTTT
.	TRBV15	TRBJ2-1	.	CATSRDRRADNEQFF	TGTGCCACCAGCAGAGATCGGAGAGCGGACAATGAGCAGTTCTTC
.	TRBV7-3	TRBJ2-3	.	CASSLTADRSTDTQYF	TGTGCCAGCAGCTTAACGGCAGACAGGAGCACAGATACGCAGTATTTT
.	TRBV5-4	TRBJ2-6	.	CASSLVTVSSGANVLTF	TGTGCCAGCAGCTTGGTAACGGTTAGCTCTGGGGCCAACGTCCTGACTTTC
.	TRBV2	TRBJ2-2	TRBD2	CASSRTSGGTNTGELFF	TGTGCCAGCAGTAGGACTAGCGGGGGGACGAACACCGGGGAGCTGTTTTTT
once	TRBV5-1	TRBJ1-2	.	CASSPGQSAPYGYTF	TGCGCCAGCAGCCCCGGACAGAGTGCGCCCTATGGCTACACCTTC
.	TRBV15	TRBJ1-4	.	CATSSGRGGAGNEKLFF	TGTGCCACCAGCAGTGGACGGGGGGGGGCTGGTAATGAAAAACTGTTTTTT
.	TRBV4-1	TRBJ2-1	.	CASSPLVGYNEQFF	TGCGCCAGCAGCCCACTAGTCGGATACAATGAGCAGTTCTTC
.	TRBV18	TRBJ2-7	.	CASSPDGTPVAYEQYF	TGTGCCAGCTCTCCGGACGGGACACCAGTCGCCTACGAGCAGTACTTC
.	TRBV19	TRBJ1-4	TRBD1	CASRDRAEKLFF	TGTGCCAGTAGGGACAGGGCGGAAAAACTGTTTTTT
.	TRBV11-2	TRBJ2-3	.	CASSLRADTQYF	TGTGCCAGCAGCCTTCGCGCGGATACGCAGTATTTT
.	TRBV6-5	TRBJ2-7	TRBD1	CASRTGGASNEQYF	TGTGCCAGCAGAACAGGGGGCGCTTCTAACGAGCAGTACTTC
.	TRBV24-1	TRBJ2-3	TRBD2	CATSEPGLAGTDTQYF	TGTGCCACCAGTGAGCCGGGACTAGCGGGCACAGATACGCAGTATTTT